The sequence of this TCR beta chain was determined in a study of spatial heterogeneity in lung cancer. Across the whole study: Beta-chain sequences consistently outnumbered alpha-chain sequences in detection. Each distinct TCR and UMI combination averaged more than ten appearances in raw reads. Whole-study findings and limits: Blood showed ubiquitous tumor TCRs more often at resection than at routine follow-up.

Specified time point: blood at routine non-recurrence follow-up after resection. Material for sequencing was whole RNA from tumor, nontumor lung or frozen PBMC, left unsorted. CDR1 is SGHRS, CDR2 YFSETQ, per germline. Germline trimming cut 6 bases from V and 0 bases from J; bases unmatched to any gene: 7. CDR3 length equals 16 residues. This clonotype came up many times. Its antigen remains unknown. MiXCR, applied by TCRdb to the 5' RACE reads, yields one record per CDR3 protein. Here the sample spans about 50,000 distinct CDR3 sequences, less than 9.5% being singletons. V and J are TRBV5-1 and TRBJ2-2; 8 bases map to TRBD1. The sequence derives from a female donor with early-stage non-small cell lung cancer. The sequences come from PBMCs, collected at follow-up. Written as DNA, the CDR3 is TGCGCCAGCACGTCTCAGGGGGCCCCGAACACCGGGGAGCTGTTTTTT. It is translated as CASTSQGAPNTGELFF.